The clone carrying this TCR beta chain was seen many times. Its antigen is not known. These data belong to a study of T cells in Graves' hyperthyroidism and ophthalmopathy. Using RNA transcripts as the source, TCR beta CDR3 regions were amplified. With the HTBI primer set, the TCR CDR3 went through a first round of RT-PCR. TCRdb re-derived calls from the multiplex PCR reads in MiXCR, one entry per CDR3 protein. The table records around 500,000 distinct CDR3 sequences, roughly 16% of them present only once. The CDR3 consists of 13 residues. Per the germline V gene, CDR1 is SEHNR and CDR2 is FQNEAQ (reference sequence). V lost 5 bases, J lost 5 bases, and 13 bases lay in between. General study points: Appearing also in blood were most of the thyroid clonotypes expanded above 0.001.

Each diagnosis drew on symptoms, thyroxine, TRAb, thyroid ultrasound and orbital computed tomography findings. J is TRBJ2-7 and V is TRBV7-9, with a tentative D call TRBD1 (6 bases). This sequence originates from a woman aged 25 to 45 with Graves' ophthalmopathy. Sequencing was carried out using blood. The CDR3 DNA is TGTGCCAGCAGCATCACAGGGTCCCACGAGCAGTACTTC. Translating it yields CASSITGSHEQYF.